Listed below are T cell receptor beta chains from one sample, sequenced in a study of T cell responses to AZD1222 COVID-19 vaccine. Sequenced by immunoSEQ multiplex PCR; TCRdb stores in-frame clones only, minus some. In the table there are more than 50,000 clones, around 79% of which are singletons. Sequenced material: peripheral blood, taken on day 0 of MenACWY control vaccination. The receptor set was obtained from an adult in good health. The CDR3 runs from the conserved cysteine through the conserved F or W. The D gene is left open where the match is weak. Not every row has a clone size; where given, it reads once, few, many or a size class.

TRBV6-5	TRBJ1-1	-	13	few	TGTGCCGGCAGACAGAATAGGAACACTGAAGCTTTCTTT	CAGRQNRNTEAFF
TRBV29-1	TRBJ1-4	-	12	-	TGCAGCGTTGGACAGGTCGGCGAAAAACTGTTTTTT	CSVGQVGEKLFF
TRBV10-3	TRBJ1-6	-	13	-	TGTGCCATCAGAAGGGAGTGGGATTCACCCCTCCACTTT	CAIRREWDSPLHF
TRBV7-8	TRBJ1-1	TRBD1	11	-	TGTGCCAGCAGCTCAGGGGGTGAAGCTTTCTTT	CASSSGGEAFF
TRBV28	TRBJ1-2	-	12	-	TGTGCCAGCAGCCGGCGTGATTATGGCTACACCTTC	CASSRRDYGYTF
TRBV6-5	TRBJ1-1	TRBD1	13	-	TGTGCCAGCAGAGCCGGGACAGGCTTCGAAGCTTTCTTT	CASRAGTGFEAFF
TRBV7-9	TRBJ1-1	-	13	-	TGTGCCAGCACCCCAAGGACAGCCGATGAAGCTTTCTTT	CASTPRTADEAFF
TRBV5-4	TRBJ2-3	-	16	-	TGTGCCAGCAGCTTGGGTCGGGGGGCAAAAACAGATACGCAGTATTTT	CASSLGRGAKTDTQYF
TRBV18	TRBJ2-1	-	14	-	TGTGCCAGCTCACCACCTTTGGGTGGGGGGCTGTGGGTCTTC	CASSPPLGGGLWVF
TRBV18	TRBJ2-7	TRBD1	14	-	TGTGCCAGCTCTCCCGGGACAGGGGGTTGGGAGCAGTACTTC	CASSPGTGGWEQYF
TRBV28	TRBJ2-2	TRBD2	16	-	TGTGCCAGCAGTCCCAACCCGGGACTACGGTCCGGGGAGCTGTTTTTT	CASSPNPGLRSGELFF
TRBV2	TRBJ2-1	TRBD2	15	-	TGTGCCAGCAGTGCGACGCGGGGGGCCTACAATGAGCAGTTCTTC	CASSATRGAYNEQFF
TRBV4-2	TRBJ2-3	-	16	-	TGTGCCAGCAGCCAAGATAGGGGTCAACCCACAGATACGCAGTATTTT	CASSQDRGQPTDTQYF
TRBV11-2	TRBJ2-7	-	14	-	TGTGCCAGCAGCTTAGATCAAGGGAGGTACGAGCAGTACTTC	CASSLDQGRYEQYF